The sequence of this T cell receptor beta chain was determined in a study of T-cell reconstitution after alpha-beta-depleted transplantation in children. Study results and limitations: The origin of high day-60 TCRbeta diversity in some patients lay in surviving recipient T cells and thymic progenitors.

In this sample, this clonotype turned up many times. The antigen is not known. A TCRbeta library incorporating unique molecular identifiers was prepared. In TCRdb, the PCR reads were re-called with MiXCR into one record per CDR3 protein. The table records about 110,000 distinct CDR3 sequences, almost 6.5% of them present only once. The sequenced sample was PBMCs, mostly from graft donor cells, obtained 360 days after TCRalphabeta/CD19-depleted stem cell transplant. The sequence was collected from a male patient between 2 and 10 years old who had a stem cell transplant for acute lymphoblastic leukemia, so the T cells may come from the graft donor.

The CDR3 spells CASSRSGATEAFF. The CDR3 DNA sequence: TGCGCCAGCAGCCGCAGTGGGGCCACTGAAGCTTTCTTT. This rearrangement joins TRBV4-3 to TRBJ1-1; a weak D match, TRBD1 (5 bases). The CDR3 length is 13 residues. V was pared by 4 bases and J by 4 bases, with 10 bases between. The germline V gene has CDR1 LGHNA and CDR2 YSLEER.